This T cell receptor beta chain was profiled in a study of blood T cell repertoires in COVID-19. Profiled with immunoSEQ multiplex PCR; TCRdb holds only in-frame clones, not every one. The data show some 200,000 clones, with more than 75% seen just once and 7% to 9% held by the top ten. The source is a man aged 30 to 45 in a cohort exposed to, infected with or recovered from COVID-19 (not recorded which). The sequenced sample was PBMCs or T cells enriched from blood (not recorded which).

CDR3 amino acids: CAIHNQPQHF. The CDR3 bases are TGTGCCATCCACAATCAGCCCCAGCATTTT. The chain is built from TRBV19 and TRBJ1-5; no reliable D call. Looked up from germline, CDR1 is LNHDA and CDR2 is SQIVND (reference sequence). CDR3 length: 10 amino acids. Trimming shortened V by 10 bases and J by 3 bases, and 4 bases separated the two germline ends.